This T cell receptor beta chain was sequenced during a study of blood T cell repertoires in COVID-19. Original data processing: Reference gene primer amplification gave estimated nucleated cell counts. Here immunoSEQ multiplex PCR was the method, and the copy in TCRdb shows in-frame clones only, minus some. V and J calls and clone size are given by that table; D and trimming were obtained from the DNA. The sample comprises 95,000 to 110,000 clones, 80% to 90% of which are singletons, and 15% rests with the top ten. CDR1 SGHTA and CDR2 FQGNSA come from the germline V gene. The CDR3 spans 16 residues. Trimming took 5 bases from V and 2 from J; bases not matched to a gene: 5.

The clonotype was recovered from a middle-aged man with acute or convalescent COVID-19. Sequencing was done on a sample of peripheral blood. The V gene is TRBV7-2, the J gene TRBJ2-3; 12 bases line up with TRBD2. The CDR3 here is CASSRGLAGLTDTQYF. The CDR3 bases are TGTGCCAGCAGCCGCGGACTAGCGGGACTCACAGATACGCAGTATTTT. Variable domain in full (rest from reference TRBV7-2 and TRBJ2-3): GAGVSQSPSNKVTEKGKDVELRCDPISGHTALYWYRQSLGQGLEFLIYFQGNSAPDKSGLPSDRFSAERTGGSVSTLTIQRTQQEDSAVYLCASSRGLAGLTDTQYFGPGTRLTVL.